This T cell receptor (beta chain) is drawn from a study of blood T cell repertoires in COVID-19. Study background: Samples representing acute and convalescent COVID-19 were sourced from the United States, Italy and Spain. T cells, B-cell-depleted T cells, or PBMCs provided the cDNA or gDNA that served as material.

Assay: immunoSEQ multiplex PCR; the TCRdb copy retains only in-frame clones and omits some. The data contain a few hundred thousand clones, approximately 85% of them singletons. This CDR3 has 15 amino acids. Losses at the gene ends were 4 bases for V and 4 bases for J; bases not matched to a gene: 1. Germline V CDR1 and CDR2: SGHRS, YFSETQ. The TCR was taken from a woman in her 70s with COVID-19, enrolled during active disease. Sequencing was performed on peripheral blood. The chain couples TRBV5-1 to TRBJ2-2; 13 bases are a match to TRBD2. The CDR3 loop is CASSRTSGGTGELFF. In DNA, the CDR3 is TGCGCCAGCAGCCGGACTAGCGGGGGCACCGGGGAGCTGTTTTTT.